The 15 T cell receptor beta chains below come from one sample, sequenced in a study of blood T cell repertoires in COVID-19. TCRdb's table, derived via immunoSEQ multiplex PCR, lists solely in-frame clones and lacks some. This sample has some 70,000 clones, with 80% to 90% found just once. Input material: peripheral blood. These receptors all stem from a woman in her fifties or sixties with acute or convalescent COVID-19.

A single count supports this clone. This chain uses TRBV2 with TRBJ2-5, with 7 positions matching TRBD1. J gave up 5 bases and V 1 base, and 7 bases lay outside the gene matches. The CDR3 length is 15 residues. Germline CDR1 reads SNHLY; CDR2 reads FYNNEI. CDR3 protein: CASSEGDRVRETQYF. The DNA of the CDR3 is TGTGCCAGCAGTGAAGGAGACAGGGTACGTGAGACCCAGTACTTC.

This clone was observed a few times. The chain uses TRBV30 and TRBJ1-5; TRBD1 might be the D (5 bases). Looked up from germline, CDR1 is GTSNPN and CDR2 is SVGIG (reference sequence). V was shortened by 0 bases and J by 2 bases, with 14 bases between the two germline ends. This CDR3 comprises 16 residues. CDR3 DNA sequence: TGTGCCTGGAGTGTACCCCCTGGCAGGGGCAATCAGCCCCAGCATTTT. Translating gives CAWSVPPGRGNQPQHF.

The chain recombines TRBV24-1 with TRBJ2-1; 10 nucleotides agree with TRBD2. This CDR3 comprises 15 residues. Germline CDR1 and CDR2: KGHDR and SFDVKD. V lost 5 bases, J lost 5 bases, and 5 bases stayed unmatched. The CDR3 reads CATSALAGANNEQFF. CDR3 sequence (DNA): TGTGCCACCAGTGCTCTAGCGGGAGCCAACAATGAGCAGTTCTTC.

The V gene is TRBV4-1, the J gene TRBJ1-1; tentative D call: TRBD1 (6 bases). Trimming stripped 1 base from V and 8 bases from J, with 14 bases between. CDR1 is MGHRA, CDR2 YSYEKL, per germline. This CDR3 has 14 residues. CDR3 amino acids: CASSQGDTSGEAFF. CDR3 coding DNA: TGCGCCAGCAGCCAAGGGGACACATCAGGGGAAGCTTTCTTT.

This chain joins TRBV5-1 and TRBJ1-1; 8 bases are shared with TRBD1. V lost 3 bases and J lost 2; bases outside the gene matches: 9. This CDR3 has 16 residues. CDR1 and CDR2 from the germline V gene are SGHRS and YFSETQ. CDR3 DNA sequence: TGCGCCAGCAGCTCCAACAGGGGGAGTGTAAACACTGAAGCTTTCTTT. Amino acids: CASSSNRGSVNTEAFF. The full variable domain, rest sourced from reference TRBV5-1 and TRBJ1-1, is KAGVTQTPRYLIKTRGQQVTLSCSPISGHRSVSWYQQTPGQGLQFLFEYFSETQRNKGNFPGRFSGRQFSNSRSEMNVSTLELGDSALYLCASSSNRGSVNTEAFFGQGTRLTVV.

This chain links TRBV9 with TRBJ1-2; D not certain. The CDR3 totals 13 residues. Trimming left V 0 bases short and J 8 bases short, with 11 bases between. Germline V gene sequence: CDR1 SGDLS, CDR2 YYNGEE. CDR3 bases: TGTGCCAGCAGCGTAGGAGGAGATTCAGGCTACACCTTC. Translating it yields CASSVGGDSGYTF. The whole variable domain, filled in from reference TRBV9 and TRBJ1-2, reads DSGVTQTPKHLITATGQRVTLRCSPRSGDLSVYWYQQSLDQGLQFLIQYYNGEERAKGNILERFSAQQFPDLHSELNLSSLELGDSALYFCASSVGGDSGYTFGSGTRLTVV.

This chain uses TRBV3-1 (or the pseudogene TRBV3-2) with TRBJ1-6; TRBD1 might be the D (6 bases). V gave up 4 bases and J gave up 1 base, with 8 bases separating them. Germline loops: CDR1 LGHDT, CDR2 YNNKEL (reference sequence). The CDR3 spans 15 residues. CDR3 coding DNA: TGTGCCAGCAGCCTAACAGGGTCCTATAATTCACCCCTCCACTTT. Its protein is CASSLTGSYNSPLHF.

The chain has TRBV9 and TRBJ2-7, with TRBD2 as a possible D gene (6 bases). The CDR3 sequence is 14 residues long. Trimming stripped 3 bases from V and 7 bases from J, with 17 bases between. Germline-derived CDR1 and CDR2 are SGDLS and YYNGEE. CDR3 sequence reads: CASSEAPLGREQYF. The CDR3 DNA reads as TGTGCCAGCAGCGAGGCCCCGTTAGGGAGGGAGCAGTACTTC.

The chain couples TRBV6-6 to TRBJ2-3; 12 bases fit TRBD2. The CDR3 spans 15 residues. The germline CDR1 and CDR2 sequences are MNHNY and SVGAGI (reference sequence). V shed 5 bases and J 3 bases; nucleotides not matched to a gene: 3. The CDR3 DNA is TGTGCCAGCAGTCTACTAGCGGGGGGAACAGATACGCAGTATTTT. Its translation is CASSLLAGGTDTQYF.

The chain couples TRBV7-9 to TRBJ1-1, with TRBD1 matching over 9 bases. The CDR3 runs 15 residues. Germline V gives CDR1 SEHNR, CDR2 FQNEAQ (reference sequence). After removal of 2 bases from V and 8 bases from J, the junction contained 9 bases not matched to a gene. The CDR3 DNA reads TGTGCCAGCAGCTTATCCCGGGACAGGGTCTCGGAAGCTTTCTTT. Protein: CASSLSRDRVSEAFF.

V and J are TRBV4-1 and TRBJ1-1; D not certain. Germline loops: CDR1 MGHRA, CDR2 YSYEKL. The CDR3 runs 15 residues. The V end lost 1 base, the J end lost 5 bases, and 14 bases lay between the germline ends. CDR3 sequence: CASSQANAGGTEAFF. CDR3 DNA: TGCGCCAGCAGCCAAGCCAACGCGGGTGGGACTGAAGCTTTCTTT.

This chain joins TRBV7-2 and TRBJ1-4; 8 bases agree with TRBD1. Looked up from germline, CDR1 is SGHTA and CDR2 is FQGNSA. Trimming at V came to 1 base and at J to 4 bases, leaving 11 bases not matched to a gene. The CDR3 loop spans 18 amino acids. The CDR3 spells CASSLDAGGWYGNEKLFF. CDR3 nucleotides: TGTGCCAGCAGCTTAGACGCAGGGGGCTGGTATGGTAATGAAAAACTGTTTTTT.

The chain joins TRBV18 to TRBJ1-4, with 9 positions matching TRBD1. The CDR3 sequence is 15 residues long. J lost 8 bases, V lost 1 base, and 5 bases had no gene match. The germline CDR1 and CDR2 sequences are KGHSH and LQKENI. CDR3 DNA sequence: TGTGCCAGCTCACCACAAGACAGGGGGTACGAAAAACTGTTTTTT. Translating gives CASSPQDRGYEKLFF.

This sequence joins TRBV9 and TRBJ2-1; 9 positions match TRBD2. Germline V gives CDR1 SGDLS, CDR2 YYNGEE. The CDR3 is 18 residues long. V was clipped by 4 bases and J by 0 bases; unmatched bases: 11. CDR3 sequence reads: CASSSPSEAGGSYNEQFF. In nucleotides, the CDR3 is TGTGCCAGCAGCTCCCCGTCTGAAGCGGGAGGCTCCTACAATGAGCAGTTCTTC.

The CDR3, as DNA: TGTGCCGGCAAAACAGGGCTGGAGTCACCCCTCCACTTT. Amino acids: CAGKTGLESPLHF. This chain joins TRBV6-5 and TRBJ1-6; a possible D gene is TRBD1 (6 bases). Trimming took off 11 bases at V and 10 bases at J, with 18 bases between the two ends. The CDR3 has 13 amino acids. Germline-derived CDR1 and CDR2 are MNHEY and SVGAGI.